This T cell receptor beta chain was recorded in a study of blood T cells in healthy people across ages. It was with a sample-barcoded 5' primer and a J-beta primer mix that a second PCR of roughly 7 to 11 cycles was run. Using its own MiXCR run on the 5' RACE reads, TCRdb lists one record per CDR3 protein. The data contain nearly 1 million distinct CDR3 sequences, roughly half of them singletons. The sample holds a few counts of this clonotype. From germline, CDR1 is SNHLY and CDR2 FYNNEI. CDR3 size: 13 residues. The trim removed 7 bases at V and 4 bases at J, leaving 5 bases unmatched. This clonotype was sampled from a woman aged 60-75 years in good health. The chain joins TRBV2 to TRBJ2-3, with 7 bases fitting TRBD2. The source material was blood. The CDR3 bases are TGTGCCAGCAAAGGCGGGAGCTCAGATACGCAGTATTTT. Its protein product is CASKGGSSDTQYF.